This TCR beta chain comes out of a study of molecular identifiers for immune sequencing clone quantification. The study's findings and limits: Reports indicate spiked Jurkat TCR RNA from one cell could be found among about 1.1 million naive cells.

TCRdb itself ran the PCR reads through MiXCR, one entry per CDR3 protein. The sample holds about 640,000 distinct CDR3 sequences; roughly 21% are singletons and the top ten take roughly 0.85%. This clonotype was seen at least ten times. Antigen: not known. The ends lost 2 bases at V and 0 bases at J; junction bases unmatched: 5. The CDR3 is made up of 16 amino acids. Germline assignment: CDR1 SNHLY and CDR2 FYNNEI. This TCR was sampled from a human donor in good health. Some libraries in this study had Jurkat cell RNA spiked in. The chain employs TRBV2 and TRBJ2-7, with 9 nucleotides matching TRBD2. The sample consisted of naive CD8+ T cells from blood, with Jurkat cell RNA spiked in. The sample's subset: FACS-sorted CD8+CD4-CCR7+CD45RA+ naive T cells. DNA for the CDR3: TGTGCCAGCAGTGAACTAGCGGGGCAGTACTCCTACGAGCAGTACTTC. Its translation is CASSELAGQYSYEQYF.